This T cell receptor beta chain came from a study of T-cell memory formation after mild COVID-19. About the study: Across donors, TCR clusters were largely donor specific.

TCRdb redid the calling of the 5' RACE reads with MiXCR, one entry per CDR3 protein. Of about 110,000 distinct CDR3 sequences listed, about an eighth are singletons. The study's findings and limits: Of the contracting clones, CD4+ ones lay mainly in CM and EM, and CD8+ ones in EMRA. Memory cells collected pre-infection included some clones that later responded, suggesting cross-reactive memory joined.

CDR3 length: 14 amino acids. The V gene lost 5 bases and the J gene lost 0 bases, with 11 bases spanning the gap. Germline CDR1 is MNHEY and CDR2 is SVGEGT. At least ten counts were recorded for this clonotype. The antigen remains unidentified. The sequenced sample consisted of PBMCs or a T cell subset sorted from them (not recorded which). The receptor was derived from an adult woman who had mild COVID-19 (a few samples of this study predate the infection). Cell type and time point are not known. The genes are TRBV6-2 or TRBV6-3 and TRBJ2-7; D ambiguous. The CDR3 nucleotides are TGTGCCAGCAGTACGGCCGGAGCCTCCTACGAGCAGTACTTC. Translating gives CASSTAGASYEQYF.